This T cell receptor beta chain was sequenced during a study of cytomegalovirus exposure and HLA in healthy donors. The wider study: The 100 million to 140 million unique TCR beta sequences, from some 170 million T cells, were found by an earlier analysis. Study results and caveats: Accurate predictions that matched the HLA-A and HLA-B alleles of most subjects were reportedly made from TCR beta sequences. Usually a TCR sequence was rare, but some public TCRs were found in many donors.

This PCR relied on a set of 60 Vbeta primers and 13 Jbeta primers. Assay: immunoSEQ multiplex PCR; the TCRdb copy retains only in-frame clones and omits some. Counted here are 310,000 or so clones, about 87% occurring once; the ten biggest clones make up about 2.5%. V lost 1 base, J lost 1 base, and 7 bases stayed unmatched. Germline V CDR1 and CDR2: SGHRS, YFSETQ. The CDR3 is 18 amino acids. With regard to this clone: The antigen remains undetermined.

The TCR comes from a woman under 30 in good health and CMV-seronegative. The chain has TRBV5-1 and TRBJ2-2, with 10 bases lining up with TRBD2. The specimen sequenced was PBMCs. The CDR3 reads CASSLRQLAGVNTGELFF. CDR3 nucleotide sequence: TGCGCCAGCAGCTTGAGGCAGCTAGCGGGAGTGAACACCGGGGAGCTGTTTTTT.